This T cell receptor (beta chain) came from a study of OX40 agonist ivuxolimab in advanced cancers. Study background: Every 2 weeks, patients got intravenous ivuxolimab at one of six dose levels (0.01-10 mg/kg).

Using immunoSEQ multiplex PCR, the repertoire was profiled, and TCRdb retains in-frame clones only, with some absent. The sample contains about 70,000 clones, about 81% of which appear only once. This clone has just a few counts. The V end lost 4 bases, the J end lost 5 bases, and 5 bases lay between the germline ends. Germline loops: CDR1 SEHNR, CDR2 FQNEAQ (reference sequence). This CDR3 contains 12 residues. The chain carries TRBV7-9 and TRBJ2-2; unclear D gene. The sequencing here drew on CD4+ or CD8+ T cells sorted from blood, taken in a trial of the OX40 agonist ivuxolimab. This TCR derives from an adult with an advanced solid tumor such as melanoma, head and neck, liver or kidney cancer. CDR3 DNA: TGTGCCAGCAGCTGGGCGACCGGGGAGCTGTTTTTT. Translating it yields CASSWATGELFF. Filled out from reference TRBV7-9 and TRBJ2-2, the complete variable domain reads DTGVSQNPRHKITKRGQNVTFRCDPISEHNRLYWYRQTLGQGPEFLTYFQNEAQLEKSRLLSDRFSAERPKGSFSTLEIQRTEQGDSAMYLCASSWATGELFFGEGSRLTVL.